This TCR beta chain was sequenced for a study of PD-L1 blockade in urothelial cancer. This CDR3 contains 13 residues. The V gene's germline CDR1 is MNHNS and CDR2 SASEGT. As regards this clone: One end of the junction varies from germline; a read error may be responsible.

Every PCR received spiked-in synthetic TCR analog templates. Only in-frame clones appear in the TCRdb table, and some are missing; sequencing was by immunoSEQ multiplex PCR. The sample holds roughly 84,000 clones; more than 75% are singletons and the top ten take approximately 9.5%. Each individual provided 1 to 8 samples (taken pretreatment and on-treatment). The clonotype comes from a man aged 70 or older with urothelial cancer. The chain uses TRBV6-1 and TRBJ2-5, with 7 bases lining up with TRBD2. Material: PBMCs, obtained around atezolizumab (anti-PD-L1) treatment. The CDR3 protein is CASSVRLAPIGDF. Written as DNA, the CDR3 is TGTGCCAGCAGTGTAAGACTAGCACCCATCGGAGACTTC.